This T cell receptor beta chain derives from a study of PD-1 blockade in mismatch repair-deficient tumors. Overall study context: Patients had eleven to twelve mismatch repair-deficient cancer types, all previously treated and progressing.

Findings and limits, study-wide: Tumor-resident clones, often undetectable pretreatment in blood, expanded then contracted after pembrolizumab.

On this clone: The target antigen is unknown.

The CDR3 is 15 residues long. V gave up 4 bases and J gave up 7 bases, with 17 bases separating them. Germline assignment: CDR1 SGHTA and CDR2 FQGNSA. The table came from immunoSEQ multiplex PCR; TCRdb's copy has only in-frame clones and leaves some out. The table shows roughly 120,000 clones, with about 74% occurring only once. The receptor comes from an adult with mismatch repair-deficient cancer. The starting material was peripheral blood, obtained about 60 weeks after starting pembrolizumab. The chain uses TRBV7-2 and TRBJ2-1; unclear D gene. The CDR3 DNA reads as TGTGCCAGCAGCTACGATGGGCTAGTTGGTAATGAGCAGTTCTTC. It is translated as CASSYDGLVGNEQFF.